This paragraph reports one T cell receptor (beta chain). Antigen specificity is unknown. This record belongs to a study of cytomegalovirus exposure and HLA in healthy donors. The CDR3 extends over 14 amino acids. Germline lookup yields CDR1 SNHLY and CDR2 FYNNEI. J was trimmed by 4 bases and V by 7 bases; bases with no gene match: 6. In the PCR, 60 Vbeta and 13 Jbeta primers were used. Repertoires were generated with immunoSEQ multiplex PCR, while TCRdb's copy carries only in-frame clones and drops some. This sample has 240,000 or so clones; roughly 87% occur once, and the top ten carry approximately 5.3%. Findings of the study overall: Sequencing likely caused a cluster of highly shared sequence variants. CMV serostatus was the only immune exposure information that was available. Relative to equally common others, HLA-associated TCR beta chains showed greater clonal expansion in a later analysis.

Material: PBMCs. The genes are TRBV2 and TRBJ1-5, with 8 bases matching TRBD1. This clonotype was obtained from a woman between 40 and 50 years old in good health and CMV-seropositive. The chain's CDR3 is CASTDRGYNQPQHF. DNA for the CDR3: TGTGCCAGCACCGACAGGGGATATAATCAGCCCCAGCATTTT. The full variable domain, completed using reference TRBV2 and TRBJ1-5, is EPEVTQTPSHQVTQMGQEVILRCVPISNHLYFYWYRQILGQKVEFLVSFYNNEISEKSEIFDDQFSVERPDGSNFTLKIRSTKLEDSAMYFCASTDRGYNQPQHFGDGTRLSIL.